This passage covers 28 T cell receptor beta chains from one sample sequenced in a study of T cells in Graves' hyperthyroidism and ophthalmopathy. Researchers amplified the TCR beta CDR3 regions from RNA transcripts. The HTBI primer set drove a first-round RT-PCR of the TCR CDR3. TCRdb reanalysed the multiplex PCR reads using MiXCR and keeps one entry per CDR3 protein. Of fewer than 700,000 distinct CDR3 sequences detected, around 16% appear once; the ten largest clones hold around 3.9%. Sequences were obtained from blood. The source of these receptors is a young woman with Graves' hyperthyroidism.

The table lists this clonotype with many counts. The genes are TRBV7-9 and TRBJ2-1; weak D call: TRBD1 (6 bases). Deletions cut 5 bases from V and 5 bases from J, with 16 bases between. Germline values: CDR1 SEHNR, CDR2 FQNEAQ (reference sequence). The CDR3 covers 15 residues. The CDR3 DNA follows: TGTGCCAGCAGCCACACAGCGGACAGAAACAATGAGCAGTTCTTC. It is translated as CASSHTADRNNEQFF.

The sample holds many counts of this clonotype. The chain is built from TRBV20-1 and TRBJ2-7; no reliable D call. The CDR3 consists of 13 residues. Trimming removed 4 bases from V and 4 bases from J, with 14 bases in between. Germline assignment: CDR1 DFQATT and CDR2 SNEGSKA (reference sequence). In DNA, the CDR3 is TGCAGTGCTAAAGGTCCGGGTGGTTACGAGCAGTACTTC. It translates to CSAKGPGGYEQYF.

This clonotype was recorded many times. The chain carries TRBV29-1 and TRBJ2-7, with 13 bases matching TRBD2. V trimming: 3 bases; J trimming: 6 bases; junction bases outside the gene matches: 11. The V gene's germline CDR1 is SQVTM and CDR2 ANQGSEA. This CDR3 has 16 amino acids. CDR3 DNA: TGCAGCGTTGACGGGACTAGCGGGACCTCATTTCCCGAGCAGTACTTC. It is translated as CSVDGTSGTSFPEQYF.

This clonotype was seen more than once but under ten times. CDR3 coding DNA: TGTGCCACCTCAGTGAGGCGTGAAAAACTGTTTTTT. As protein: CATSVRREKLFF. The chain joins TRBV28 to TRBJ1-4; D not resolved. The CDR3 runs 12 residues. V dropped 10 bases and J dropped 7 bases, with 13 bases sitting between them. The germline V gene encodes CDR1 MDHEN and CDR2 SYDVKM.

In its sample, this clonotype was seen many times. The chain carries TRBV3-1 and TRBJ1-1, with D possibly being TRBD1 (6 bases). This CDR3 has 13 residues. Trimming shortened V by 6 bases and J by 5 bases, and 13 bases separated the two germline ends. Germline assignment: CDR1 LGHDT and CDR2 YNNKEL (reference sequence). The chain's CDR3 is CASRAKGETEAFF. CDR3 DNA: TGTGCCAGCAGGGCAAAGGGGGAGACTGAAGCTTTCTTT.

The chain is built from TRBV20-1 and TRBJ2-7, with 9 bases identical to TRBD2. The CDR3 totals 15 residues. Germline assignment: CDR1 DFQATT and CDR2 SNEGSKA (reference sequence). V trimming: 3 bases; J trimming: 1 base; junction bases outside the gene matches: 7. The CDR3 protein is CSASPLAGRSYEQYF. DNA of the CDR3: TGCAGTGCTAGTCCTCTAGCGGGGCGTTCCTACGAGCAGTACTTC.

The chain links TRBV9 to TRBJ2-3; the D gene is possibly TRBD2 (6 bases). Trimming removed 7 bases from V and 2 bases from J, with 14 bases in between. Germline lookup yields CDR1 SGDLS and CDR2 YYNGEE. The CDR3 loop spans 14 amino acids. Written as DNA, the CDR3 is TGTGCCAGCCGCCCGGGGGACCCCACAGATACGCAGTATTTT. This encodes CASRPGDPTDTQYF.

This clonotype was detected only a few times. Mismatch with germline at one junction end may stem from a read error. The chain employs TRBV18 and TRBJ2-1; D not certain. This CDR3 comprises 17 residues. Germline V CDR1 and CDR2: KGHSH, LQKENI. CDR3 region: CASSQFGSLSSYNEQFF. CDR3 coding DNA: TGTGCTAGCTCACAGTTCGGGTCCCTAAGCTCCTACAATGAGCAGTTCTTC. Using reference TRBV18 and TRBJ2-1 for the parts outside the CDR3, the full variable domain is NAGVMQNPRHLVRRRGQEARLRCSPMKGHSHVYWYRQLPEEGLKFMVYLQKENIIDESGMPKERFSAEFPKEGPSILRIQQVVRGDSAAYFCASSQFGSLSSYNEQFFGPGTRLTVL.

The sample holds a few counts of this clonotype. The V gene is TRBV25-1, the J gene TRBJ2-6; D unresolved. The germline CDR1 and CDR2 sequences are MGHDK and SYGVNS. Trimming stripped 5 bases from V and 4 bases from J, with 9 bases between. The CDR3 sequence is 14 residues long. The CDR3 bases are TGTGCCAGCAGTCCTGACAACGGGGCCAACGTCCTGACTTTC. The encoded protein is CASSPDNGANVLTF.

This clonotype showed up many times. The genes are TRBV28 and TRBJ2-7, with D possibly being TRBD1 or TRBD2 (5 bases each). This CDR3 comprises 15 residues. The germline V and J ends were trimmed by 5 bases and 6 bases, with 20 bases remaining between them. Per the germline V gene, CDR1 is MDHEN and CDR2 is SYDVKM. CDR3 loop: CASSPRGRLVGEQYF. In DNA form, the CDR3 reads TGTGCCAGCAGTCCGAGGGGAAGATTAGTTGGCGAGCAGTACTTC.

This clonotype was counted many times. V is TRBV12-3 or TRBV12-4 and J is TRBJ2-5, with 9 bases that match TRBD1. The CDR3 covers 15 residues. After removal of 4 bases from V and 4 bases from J, the junction contained 7 bases not matched to a gene. CDR3 sequence: CASSSSPQGAETQYF. CDR3 coding DNA: TGTGCCAGCAGTTCCTCACCACAGGGGGCAGAGACCCAGTACTTC.

This clonotype showed up many times. The chain carries TRBV28 and TRBJ2-5, with D possibly being TRBD2 (5 bases). This CDR3 region has 14 residues. Trimming removed 5 bases from V and 3 bases from J, with 13 bases in between. In germline, CDR1 is MDHEN, CDR2 SYDVKM. CDR3: CASSPRATKETQYF. The CDR3 DNA follows: TGTGCCAGCAGTCCCCGGGCGACTAAAGAGACCCAGTACTTC.

The table lists this clonotype with a few counts. The chain carries TRBV28 and TRBJ1-6; unclear D gene. Trimming removed 1 base from V and 14 bases from J, with 9 bases in between. The CDR3 has 12 residues. Germline-derived CDR1 and CDR2 are MDHEN and SYDVKM. CDR3 DNA: TGTGCCAGCAGTTTATCGGGGTCGTCCCTCCACTTT. Translated, it gives CASSLSGSSLHF.

This clonotype came up a few times. The rearrangement links TRBV10-3 to TRBJ2-5; TRBD2 matches at 10 bases. CDR1 and CDR2 (germline): ENHRY, SYGVKD. V gave up 6 bases and J gave up 5 bases; unmatched junction bases: 3. This CDR3 is 13 amino acids long. CDR3 residues: CAISSSGSETQYF. The CDR3 bases are TGTGCCATCAGCTCTAGCGGGAGTGAGACCCAGTACTTC.

The chain couples TRBV29-1 to TRBJ1-3; D might be TRBD1 (6 bases). The V gene lost 7 bases and the J gene lost 0 bases, with 13 bases spanning the gap. Germline V gene sequence: CDR1 SQVTM, CDR2 ANQGSEA. This CDR3 is built from 14 residues. The CDR3 here is CSATTGNSGNTIYF. The CDR3 coding sequence is TGCAGCGCTACGACAGGAAACTCTGGAAACACCATATATTTT.

This clonotype was detected only a few times. The rearrangement uses TRBV20-1 and TRBJ2-1; a weak D match, TRBD2 (5 bases). Trimming stripped 5 bases from V and 1 base from J, with 21 bases between. The CDR3 loop spans 17 amino acids. Germline CDR1 reads DFQATT; CDR2 reads SNEGSKA (reference sequence). CDR3 sequence (DNA): TGCAGTGCTGGGAGACCCGGAGACTCCCAATCCTACAATGAGCAGTTCTTC. It is translated as CSAGRPGDSQSYNEQFF.

About this clonotype: This sequence may be a read error, since a much larger clone differs from it by one base. V is TRBV28 and J is TRBJ1-2, with D unclear. The CDR3 totals 12 residues. CDR1 MDHEN and CDR2 SYDVKM come from the germline V gene. CDR3 residues: CTSSPGHYGYTF. The CDR3 DNA sequence: TGTACCAGCAGCCCGGGTCATTATGGCTACACCTTC.

This clonotype was found a few times. V usage is TRBV9 and J usage is TRBJ2-7, with a tentative D call TRBD2 (5 bases). Germline V gene lookup returns CDR1 SGDLS and CDR2 YYNGEE. The ends were cut back, 2 bases at V and 2 bases at J, with 26 bases in the middle. This CDR3 contains 19 residues. CDR3 in amino acids: CASSVLPTSSIARPYEQYF. CDR3 nucleotides: TGTGCCAGCAGCGTTTTACCCACCTCGTCAATAGCGAGACCCTACGAGCAGTACTTC. Full variable domain (missing parts from reference TRBV9 and TRBJ2-7): DSGVTQTPKHLITATGQRVTLRCSPRSGDLSVYWYQQSLDQGLQFLIQYYNGEERAKGNILERFSAQQFPDLHSELNLSSLELGDSALYFCASSVLPTSSIARPYEQYFGPGTRLTVT.

The chain couples TRBV9 to TRBJ2-6; 8 bases are a match to TRBD1. The junction had 2 bases not matched to a gene; V was cut back by 3 bases and J by 0 bases. The CDR3 sequence is 16 residues long. Germline CDR1 reads SGDLS; CDR2 reads YYNGEE. The CDR3 bases are TGTGCCAGCAGCGGGACAGGGAACTCTGGGGCCAACGTCCTGACTTTC. It codes for CASSGTGNSGANVLTF.

This clonotype was counted between two and nine times. This chain uses TRBV29-1 with TRBJ1-2; D remains ambiguous. The CDR3 is 15 residues long. Germline CDR1 SQVTM, CDR2 ANQGSEA. V lost 8 bases to trimming and J lost 5 bases, with 24 bases between them. CDR3 sequence: CSPPKDGRAGYGYTF. The DNA of the CDR3 is TGCAGCCCACCGAAGGACGGGCGGGCCGGGTATGGCTACACCTTC.

As concerns this clonotype: Just one base apart from a much larger clone, this may be a read error. This chain links TRBV6-6 with TRBJ2-7; TRBD2 matches at 11 bases. The V segment lost 0 bases and the J segment 7 bases; nucleotides outside the gene matches: 8. Germline CDR1 and CDR2: MNHNY and SVGAGI (reference sequence). This CDR3 has 16 residues. The CDR3 loop reads CASSYSSLAGGSEQYF. The CDR3 nucleotides are TGTGCCAGCAGTTACTCGAGCCTAGCGGGAGGTAGTGAGCAGTACTTC.

The table lists this clonotype with a few counts. The V gene is TRBV5-1, the J gene TRBJ1-3, with TRBD1 matching over 7 bases. CDR1 is SGHRS, CDR2 YFSETQ, per germline. This CDR3 has 16 amino acids. The V segment lost 4 bases and the J segment 0 bases; nucleotides outside the gene matches: 7. The CDR3 loop is CASSVGDRYSGNTIYF. DNA of the CDR3: TGCGCCAGCAGCGTCGGGGACAGATACTCTGGAAACACCATATATTTT.

V and J are TRBV9 and TRBJ2-3, with TRBD1 matching 9 bases. V was pared by 0 bases and J by 3 bases, with 5 bases of the junction left unmatched. The CDR3 runs 16 residues. Germline V gene sequence: CDR1 SGDLS, CDR2 YYNGEE. In DNA form, the CDR3 reads TGTGCCAGCAGCGTAGTTGGGACAGGGTTTACAGATACGCAGTATTTT. As protein: CASSVVGTGFTDTQYF.

This clonotype appeared many times. Compared with germline, one end of the junction differs, possibly owing to a read error. The chain carries TRBV5-1 and TRBJ2-1, with 8 bases identical to TRBD1. CDR3 size: 15 residues. CDR1 and CDR2 from the germline V gene are SGHRS and YFSETQ. The CDR3 DNA is TGTGCCAGCTCAAGAGGACAGGGATCCTACAATGAGCAGTTCTTC. Translated, it gives CASSRGQGSYNEQFF.

This clonotype has ten or more counts. V usage is TRBV6-2 or TRBV6-3 and J usage is TRBJ2-1; 14 nucleotides agree with TRBD2. The length of the CDR3 is 17 residues. The germline CDR1 and CDR2 sequences are MNHEY and SVGEGT. V shed 2 bases, J shed 3 bases, and the junction held 3 bases outside the gene matches. DNA for the CDR3: TGTGCCAGCAGTTACGGGACTAGCGGGAGTGGCTACAATGAGCAGTTCTTC. Its translation: CASSYGTSGSGYNEQFF.

This clonotype was detected ten times or more. V gene TRBV6-1 combines with J gene TRBJ1-2; 7 bases are a match to TRBD1. The CDR3 loop spans 13 amino acids. The V and J ends lost 5 bases and 8 bases, in that order; junction bases with no gene match: 8. Germline lookup yields CDR1 MNHNS and CDR2 SASEGT. CDR3 region: CASSYERDRGYTF. The CDR3 DNA is TGTGCCAGCAGTTATGAACGGGACAGAGGCTACACCTTC.

V and J are TRBV7-9 and TRBJ2-5, with TRBD2 as a possible D gene (5 bases). Germline values: CDR1 SEHNR, CDR2 FQNEAQ (reference sequence). This CDR3 spans 15 amino acids. The V and J ends lost 7 bases and 5 bases respectively, with 20 bases between them. The CDR3: CASTQGPGVGETQYF. As DNA, the CDR3 is TGTGCCAGCACCCAAGGTCCCGGGGTGGGCGAGACCCAGTACTTC.

This chain links TRBV6-1 with TRBJ2-1; D gene unclear. Germline V CDR1 and CDR2: MNHNS, SASEGT. Trimming took 3 bases from V and 10 from J, leaving 13 bases between them. The CDR3 loop spans 13 amino acids. Here the CDR3 reads CASSEINSREQFF. The CDR3 nucleotides are TGTGCCAGCAGTGAGATTAACTCCCGAGAGCAGTTCTTC.